A single sample gave rise to the 8 T cell receptor beta chains below, sequenced in a study of T cell repertoires in cytomegalovirus infection (dated by TCRdb to between 2018 and 2021). What these receptors recognize is not known. The treatment or condition label, as the study defines it: in vitro stimulation with specific CMV peptide epitopes to enrich CMV-specific T cells. The listed sequencing device is Illumina HiSeq 1500. The public reads were run again by TCRdb, first through fastp at Q25 and then through MiXCR, and only productive beta chains were kept. Entries are consolidated by CDR3 protein sequence, retaining the most common genes and DNA. This sample holds about 110,000 distinct CDR3 sequences; around 28% were observed only once. Roughly 77% of the sample goes to the ten largest clones. The sample was CD8+ T cells from cultured PBMCs, taken from culture after CMV antigen stimulation. These receptors all stem from a human donor in good health (CMV status not recorded). Some clones in this sample may be carry-over from other donors' samples.

This clonotype was detected many times. The genes are TRBV12-3 or TRBV12-4 and TRBJ1-4; D is uncertain. V was trimmed by 5 bases and J by 1 base, leaving 11 bases between them. This CDR3 has 15 amino acids. CDR3 in amino acids: CASSDGGETNEKLFF. Written as DNA, the CDR3 is TGTGCCAGCAGTGACGGCGGGGAAACTAATGAAAAACTGTTTTTT.

This clonotype has more than one count but fewer than ten. Here the CDR3 reads CASSPQVSGANVLTF. CDR3 bases: TGTGCCAGCAGCCCGCAAGTCTCTGGGGCCAACGTCCTGACTTTC. The chain joins TRBV11-2 to TRBJ2-6, with no clear D. The CDR3 loop spans 15 amino acids. The V and J ends lost 5 bases and 0 bases respectively, with 8 bases between them. CDR1 SGHAT and CDR2 FQNNGV come from the germline V gene.

This clonotype was detected a few times. The J gene is TRBJ2-3, the V gene TRBV27; weak D call: TRBD1 (6 bases). From germline, CDR1 is MNHEY and CDR2 SMNVEV (reference sequence). The V gene lost 3 bases and the J gene lost 1 base, with 11 bases spanning the gap. The CDR3 runs to 15 residues. CDR3 loop: CASSFPKGGTDTQYF. CDR3 DNA: TGTGCCAGCAGTTTCCCCAAGGGGGGCACAGATACGCAGTATTTT.

The table lists this clonotype with many counts. The V gene is TRBV7-2, the J gene TRBJ2-3; possibly TRBD2 for D (6 bases). V was cut by 2 bases and J by 2 bases, with 20 bases left in between. The CDR3 spans 18 residues. CDR1 and CDR2 from the germline V gene are SGHTA and FQGNSA. CDR3 sequence (DNA): TGTGCCAGCAGCTTAATCGGGGTAGCGGAATCTTACACAGATACGCAGTATTTT. It specifies CASSLIGVAESYTDTQYF.

This clonotype was seen more than once but under ten times. J is TRBJ2-1 and V is TRBV7-8; 8 bases are shared with TRBD2. There are 14 residues in the CDR3. The ends lost 5 bases at V and 8 bases at J; junction bases unmatched: 8. Germline CDR1 is SGHVS and CDR2 is FQNEAQ. The CDR3 here is CASSLGGGWHEQFF. The CDR3 DNA is TGTGCCAGCAGCCTCGGGGGGGGGTGGCATGAGCAGTTCTTC. Full variable domain (remainder filled in from reference TRBV7-8 and TRBJ2-1): GAGVSQSPRYKVAKRGQDVALRCDPISGHVSLFWYQQALGQGPEFLTYFQNEAQLDKSGLPSDRFFAERPEGSVSTLKIQRTQQEDSAVYLCASSLGGGWHEQFFGPGTRLTVL.

This clonotype came up many times. The chain couples TRBV19 to TRBJ2-1, with D tentatively TRBD2 (6 bases). Germline lookup yields CDR1 LNHDA and CDR2 SQIVND (reference sequence). V was trimmed by 3 bases and J by 1 base, leaving 10 bases between them. The CDR3 totals 15 residues. CDR3 nucleotides: TGTGCCAGTAGTATTGGGGGGACGTCCTACAATGAGCAGTTCTTC. This translates into CASSIGGTSYNEQFF.

The table lists this clonotype with many counts. This chain joins TRBV7-9 and TRBJ1-1; D is possibly TRBD1 (5 bases). V gave up 5 bases and J gave up 4 bases, with 14 bases separating them. Germline CDR1 reads SEHNR; CDR2 reads FQNEAQ (reference sequence). The CDR3 contains 14 residues. CDR3 DNA sequence: TGTGCCAGCAGCCCTGTCGGGGGAGGCACTGAAGCTTTCTTT. It encodes CASSPVGGGTEAFF. The full variable domain, its missing parts supplied by reference TRBV7-9 and TRBJ1-1, is DTGVSQNPRHKITKRGQNVTFRCDPISEHNRLYWYRQTLGQGPEFLTYFQNEAQLEKSRLLSDRFSAERPKGSFSTLEIQRTEQGDSAMYLCASSPVGGGTEAFFGQGTRLTVV.

This clonotype was counted many times. CDR3 protein: CASSLGDGSYEQYF. The CDR3 DNA sequence: TGTGCCAGCAGCTTAGGGGACGGCTCCTACGAGCAGTACTTC. The gene calls are TRBV7-6 and TRBJ2-7; TRBD1 or TRBD2 may be the D gene (5 bases each). V gave up 1 base and J gave up 0 bases, with 7 bases separating them. In germline, CDR1 is SGHVS, CDR2 FNYEAQ. There are 14 residues in the CDR3. Filled out from reference TRBV7-6 and TRBJ2-7, the complete variable domain reads GAGVSQSPRYKVTKRGQDVALRCDPISGHVSLYWYRQALGQGPEFLTYFNYEAQQDKSGLPNDRFSAERPEGSISTLTIQRTEQRDSAMYRCASSLGDGSYEQYFGPGTRLTVT.